Listed below are T cell receptor beta chains from one sample, sequenced in a study of CD8+ T cells in alopecia areata. Data came from immunoSEQ multiplex PCR; TCRdb stores just in-frame clones and leaves some out. This table holds under 250,000 clones, 56% found once. The source material was CD8+ T cells sorted from blood. The origin of the receptors is a human donor in good health. Each CDR3 is given with its conserved first and last residue. A D gene is named only where the DNA matches it firmly. Size is stated for part of the rows, as once, few or many counts, or as a class when the clone is expanded.

V gene: TRBV5-6; D gene: .; clone size: once; J gene: TRBJ2-3; CDR3 protein: CASNGWTTDTQYF; CDR3 DNA: TGTGCCAGCAACGGGTGGACCACAGATACGCAGTATTTT
V gene: TRBV6-6; D gene: .; clone size: few; J gene: TRBJ1-1; CDR3 protein: CASADGQNTEAFF; CDR3 DNA: TGTGCCAGCGCAGACGGACAGAACACTGAAGCTTTCTTT
V gene: TRBV25-1; D gene: TRBD1; clone size: once; J gene: TRBJ2-3; CDR3 protein: CASSEWYRGSTDTQYF; CDR3 DNA: TGTGCCAGCAGTGAATGGTACAGGGGTTCCACAGATACGCAGTATTTT
V gene: TRBV14; D gene: .; clone size: .; J gene: TRBJ2-1; CDR3 protein: CASSQVAGALSEQFF; CDR3 DNA: TGTGCCAGCAGCCAAGTGGCGGGGGCCCTGAGTGAGCAGTTCTTC
V gene: TRBV19; D gene: .; clone size: few; J gene: TRBJ2-6; CDR3 protein: CASRGAPGANVLTF; CDR3 DNA: TGTGCCAGTAGGGGGGCCCCTGGGGCCAACGTCCTGACTTTC
V gene: TRBV19; D gene: .; clone size: .; J gene: TRBJ2-5; CDR3 protein: CASSIGARRFQETQYF; CDR3 DNA: TGTGCCAGTAGTATAGGGGCTCGGAGATTTCAAGAGACCCAGTACTTC
V gene: TRBV27; D gene: .; clone size: .; J gene: TRBJ1-3; CDR3 protein: CASSLGGIGNTIYF; CDR3 DNA: TGTGCCAGCAGTTTAGGAGGGATTGGAAACACCATATATTTT
V gene: TRBV7-6; D gene: .; clone size: .; J gene: TRBJ2-5; CDR3 protein: CASSLLGLPGEETQYF; CDR3 DNA: TGTGCCAGCAGCTTGTTAGGACTCCCCGGGGAAGAGACCCAGTACTTC
V gene: TRBV25-1; D gene: .; clone size: .; J gene: TRBJ1-1; CDR3 protein: CASTYGNTEAFF; CDR3 DNA: TGTGCCAGCACTTACGGTAACACTGAAGCTTTCTTT
V gene: TRBV4-1; D gene: TRBD1; clone size: .; J gene: TRBJ2-1; CDR3 protein: CASSQDPRGQGYNEQFF; CDR3 DNA: TGCGCCAGCAGCCAAGACCCTCGGGGACAGGGCTACAATGAGCAGTTCTTC
V gene: TRBV7-9; D gene: .; clone size: .; J gene: TRBJ2-6; CDR3 protein: CASSRPGGANVLTF; CDR3 DNA: TGTGCCAGCTCCCGGCCAGGCGGGGCCAACGTCCTGACTTTC
V gene: TRBV7-2; D gene: TRBD2; clone size: .; J gene: TRBJ2-3; CDR3 protein: CASSPGLAGDTQYF; CDR3 DNA: TGTGCCAGCAGCCCGGGACTAGCGGGAGATACGCAGTATTTT
V gene: TRBV7-3; D gene: .; clone size: .; J gene: TRBJ1-6; CDR3 protein: CASSLAGENSPLHF; CDR3 DNA: TGTGCCAGCAGCTTGGCAGGGGAGAATTCACCCCTCCACTTT
V gene: TRBV11-1; D gene: .; clone size: .; J gene: TRBJ1-1; CDR3 protein: CASSLLGSWQLLGAFF; CDR3 DNA: TGTGCCAGCAGCTTATTAGGGTCTTGGCAGCTCCTTGGGGCTTTCTTT
V gene: TRBV5-6; D gene: .; clone size: .; J gene: TRBJ2-3; CDR3 protein: CASSLGVGQNTDTQYF; CDR3 DNA: TGTGCCAGCAGCTTGGGAGTCGGTCAAAACACAGATACGCAGTATTTT
V gene: TRBV6-6; D gene: .; clone size: few; J gene: TRBJ1-1; CDR3 protein: CASSAGEDTEAFF; CDR3 DNA: TGTGCCAGCTCTGCCGGGGAGGACACTGAAGCTTTCTTT
V gene: TRBV29-1; D gene: .; clone size: .; J gene: TRBJ1-2; CDR3 protein: CSVEDLRLYGYTF; CDR3 DNA: TGCAGCGTTGAAGATCTTCGGCTCTATGGCTACACCTTC
V gene: TRBV5-1; D gene: .; clone size: .; J gene: TRBJ2-1; CDR3 protein: CASSLGQGLWDEQFF; CDR3 DNA: TGCGCCAGCAGCTTAGGCCAGGGGCTTTGGGATGAGCAGTTCTTC
V gene: TRBV7-6; D gene: .; clone size: .; J gene: TRBJ2-7; CDR3 protein: CASSLALRGYEQYF; CDR3 DNA: TGTGCCAGCAGCTTAGCGCTTAGGGGCTACGAGCAGTACTTC
V gene: TRBV4-1; D gene: TRBD1; clone size: .; J gene: TRBJ1-1; CDR3 protein: CASSQEWTGRTKAFF; CDR3 DNA: TGCGCCAGCAGCCAAGAGTGGACAGGGAGGACGAAAGCTTTCTTT
V gene: TRBV29-1; D gene: .; clone size: few; J gene: TRBJ1-2; CDR3 protein: CSVEDGGGQEVSYGYTF; CDR3 DNA: TGCAGCGTTGAAGATGGGGGTGGGCAGGAGGTCTCCTATGGCTACACCTTC
V gene: TRBV4-1; D gene: .; clone size: few; J gene: TRBJ2-1; CDR3 protein: CASSPGGSNEQFF; CDR3 DNA: TGCGCCAGCAGCCCAGGGGGGAGCAATGAGCAGTTCTTC
V gene: TRBV29-1; D gene: .; clone size: .; J gene: TRBJ2-2; CDR3 protein: CSVEGRENTGELFF; CDR3 DNA: TGCAGCGTTGAAGGCAGGGAGAACACCGGGGAGCTGTTTTTT
V gene: TRBV5-6; D gene: .; clone size: .; J gene: TRBJ2-7; CDR3 protein: CASTLARTSEQYF; CDR3 DNA: TGTGCCAGCACCCTCGCGAGGACCTCCGAGCAGTACTTC
V gene: TRBV7-9; D gene: TRBD2; clone size: .; J gene: TRBJ2-5; CDR3 protein: CASSLSPLAGGETQYF; CDR3 DNA: TGTGCCAGCAGCTTAAGCCCACTAGCGGGGGGAGAGACCCAGTACTTC
V gene: TRBV2; D gene: TRBD2; clone size: .; J gene: TRBJ2-7; CDR3 protein: CASSALAGVPYEQYF; CDR3 DNA: TGTGCCAGCAGTGCACTAGCGGGGGTCCCCTACGAGCAGTACTTC
V gene: TRBV27; D gene: .; clone size: .; J gene: TRBJ1-2; CDR3 protein: CASSLGDGFYGYTF; CDR3 DNA: TGTGCCAGCAGTTTAGGGGACGGATTCTATGGCTACACCTTC
V gene: TRBV25-1; D gene: .; clone size: few; J gene: TRBJ2-2; CDR3 protein: CASRARDTGTGELFF; CDR3 DNA: TGTGCCAGCAGGGCCCGCGACACCGGCACCGGGGAGCTGTTTTTT
V gene: TRBV7-9; D gene: .; clone size: .; J gene: TRBJ2-7; CDR3 protein: CASSHGISYEQYF; CDR3 DNA: TGTGCCAGCAGCCACGGGATCTCCTACGAGCAGTACTTC
V gene: TRBV14; D gene: .; clone size: .; J gene: TRBJ1-1; CDR3 protein: CASSPGGAWAFF; CDR3 DNA: TGTGCCAGCAGCCCTGGGGGGGCTTGGGCTTTCTTT
V gene: TRBV7-9; D gene: TRBD1; clone size: .; J gene: TRBJ2-3; CDR3 protein: CASSLTGGENTQYF; CDR3 DNA: TGTGCCAGCAGCTTGACAGGGGGCGAAAATACGCAGTATTTT
V gene: TRBV4-1; D gene: TRBD1; clone size: .; J gene: TRBJ1-1; CDR3 protein: CASRPGQGENTEAFF; CDR3 DNA: TGCGCCAGCAGGCCGGGACAGGGAGAGAACACTGAAGCTTTCTTT
V gene: TRBV29-1; D gene: .; clone size: .; J gene: TRBJ1-2; CDR3 protein: CSVEAENRVNGYTF; CDR3 DNA: TGCAGCGTTGAAGCGGAAAACAGAGTGAATGGCTACACCTTC
V gene: TRBV10-3; D gene: .; clone size: .; J gene: TRBJ2-5; CDR3 protein: CAISEQETQYF; CDR3 DNA: TGTGCCATCAGCGAACAAGAGACCCAGTACTTC
V gene: TRBV5-6; D gene: TRBD1; clone size: .; J gene: TRBJ2-1; CDR3 protein: CASHGQGATQFF; CDR3 DNA: TGTGCCAGCCATGGACAGGGGGCGACACAGTTCTTC
V gene: TRBV28; D gene: TRBD1; clone size: .; J gene: TRBJ1-2; CDR3 protein: CASSLWPGGWVTYGYTF; CDR3 DNA: TGTGCCAGCAGTTTATGGCCAGGGGGCTGGGTGACCTATGGCTACACCTTC
V gene: TRBV7-6; D gene: TRBD1; clone size: few; J gene: TRBJ2-7; CDR3 protein: CASSLAPTGLVYEQYF; CDR3 DNA: TGTGCCAGCAGCTTAGCCCCGACAGGGCTAGTCTACGAGCAGTACTTC
V gene: TRBV29-1; D gene: TRBD2; clone size: .; J gene: TRBJ2-7; CDR3 protein: CSVEASGGHEQYF; CDR3 DNA: TGCAGCGTTGAAGCCAGCGGGGGGCACGAGCAGTACTTC
V gene: TRBV19; D gene: .; clone size: .; J gene: TRBJ1-2; CDR3 protein: CASSMPTGQDYGYTF; CDR3 DNA: TGTGCCAGTAGTATGCCGACAGGTCAAGACTATGGCTACACCTTC
V gene: TRBV30; D gene: TRBD2; clone size: .; J gene: TRBJ2-1; CDR3 protein: CAWSVGGGRDEQFF; CDR3 DNA: TGTGCCTGGAGTGTAGGCGGGGGGAGGGATGAGCAGTTCTTC
V gene: TRBV30; D gene: .; clone size: .; J gene: TRBJ1-2; CDR3 protein: CAWSDGGLGGYTF; CDR3 DNA: TGTGCCTGGAGTGACGGGGGTCTTGGAGGCTACACCTTC
V gene: TRBV10-3; D gene: .; clone size: .; J gene: TRBJ2-3; CDR3 protein: CAISETPVGDTQYF; CDR3 DNA: TGTGCCATCAGTGAGACGCCCGTGGGGGATACGCAGTATTTT
V gene: TRBV13; D gene: .; clone size: .; J gene: TRBJ1-1; CDR3 protein: CASSLVGGRTEAFF; CDR3 DNA: TGTGCCAGCAGCTTAGTAGGGGGACGGACTGAAGCTTTCTTT
V gene: TRBV7-9; D gene: TRBD1; clone size: few; J gene: TRBJ1-1; CDR3 protein: CASSFVTGRTEAFF; CDR3 DNA: TGTGCCAGCAGCTTTGTGACAGGGAGGACTGAAGCTTTCTTT
V gene: TRBV30; D gene: .; clone size: .; J gene: TRBJ2-1; CDR3 protein: CAWGEGVYNEQFF; CDR3 DNA: TGTGCCTGGGGTGAGGGGGTTTACAATGAGCAGTTCTTC
V gene: TRBV13; D gene: TRBD2; clone size: few; J gene: TRBJ2-2; CDR3 protein: CASSQSGGWTGELFF; CDR3 DNA: TGTGCCAGCAGCCAAAGCGGGGGTTGGACCGGGGAGCTGTTTTTT
V gene: TRBV29-1; D gene: .; clone size: .; J gene: TRBJ1-4; CDR3 protein: CSAFGLTNEKLFF; CDR3 DNA: TGCAGCGCTTTCGGCTTAACTAATGAAAAACTGTTTTTT